The 28 T cell receptor beta chains given below trace back to one sample, sequenced in a study of identical twins. TCRdb recomputed calls from the 5' RACE reads with MiXCR, one row per CDR3 protein. The sample has about 340,000 distinct CDR3 sequences, 10% to 15% seen once; the top ten hold approximately 7.6%. These records were also assigned to another study, of yellow fever vaccine responses in identical twins.

The sequenced material came from CD8+ T cells sorted from blood. The receptors derive from a woman under 30 in good health.

V is TRBV6-1 and J is TRBJ1-1; maybe TRBD1 (5 bases). V was clipped by 7 bases and J by 1 base, with 13 bases between them. In germline, CDR1 is MNHNS, CDR2 SASEGT. The CDR3 length is 14 residues. The CDR3 loop is CASTPTDSNTEAFF. The CDR3 DNA follows: TGTGCCAGCACACCGACAGATTCGAACACTGAAGCTTTCTTT.

This clonotype was counted ten times or more. J is TRBJ2-7 and V is TRBV12-3 or TRBV12-4; 7 bases match TRBD1. With V trimmed by 6 bases and J by 8 bases, 7 bases remained unmatched. The CDR3 length is 12 residues. The CDR3 spells CASSWLDRQQYF. CDR3 nucleotides: TGTGCCAGCAGCTGGCTGGACAGGCAGCAGTACTTC.

The chain has TRBV4-1 and TRBJ2-5; TRBD1 or TRBD2 may be the D gene (5 bases each). Germline V gene sequence: CDR1 MGHRA, CDR2 YSYEKL. The CDR3 runs to 14 residues. V was trimmed by 4 bases and J by 5 bases, leaving 14 bases between them. CDR3 protein: CASSPGPLGETQYF. The CDR3 DNA reads as TGCGCCAGCAGCCCGGGACCACTCGGGGAGACCCAGTACTTC.

This clonotype has just a few counts. The chain joins TRBV9 to TRBJ2-1; the match to TRBD2 covers 7 bases. Germline lookup yields CDR1 SGDLS and CDR2 YYNGEE. The CDR3 runs 14 residues. J gave up 5 bases and V 0 bases, and 2 bases lay outside the gene matches. The CDR3 DNA reads as TGTGCCAGCAGCGTAGCGGGGACTAACAATGAGCAGTTCTTC. Residues: CASSVAGTNNEQFF.

This clonotype was counted at least ten times. The rearrangement links TRBV7-2 to TRBJ2-7; TRBD1 matches at 11 bases. V gave up 2 bases and J gave up 5 bases; unmatched junction bases: 2. The CDR3 runs to 14 residues. CDR1 is SGHTA and CDR2 is FQGNSA in the germline V gene. CDR3 residues: CASSLWDRGNEQYF. As DNA, the CDR3 is TGTGCCAGCAGCTTATGGGACAGGGGGAACGAGCAGTACTTC.

This chain connects TRBV18 to TRBJ2-1; D unresolved. The ends were cut back, 3 bases at V and 9 bases at J, with 9 bases in the middle. The germline V gene encodes CDR1 KGHSH and CDR2 LQKENI. This CDR3 is built from 12 residues. In DNA form, the CDR3 reads TGTGCCAGCTCACCCCTATGGGGTGAGCAGTTCTTC. Translating it yields CASSPLWGEQFF.

This clonotype was found a few times. The chain is built from TRBV21-1 and TRBJ1-2; the D call TRBD1 from the table was never checked on the DNA. TRBV21-1 is a known pseudogene. The CDR3 spans 12 residues. The CDR3 spells CASSGPRGGYTF. The CDR3 bases are TGTGCCAGCAGCGGCCCCAGGGGAGGCTACACCTTC.

The chain is built from TRBV4-1 and TRBJ2-2; either TRBD1 or TRBD2 may supply D (5 bases each). CDR3 length equals 16 residues. V was cut by 1 base and J by 3 bases, with 12 bases left in between. Germline CDR1 MGHRA, CDR2 YSYEKL. The CDR3 protein is CASSQVAGTDTGELFF. The CDR3 coding sequence is TGCGCCAGCAGCCAAGTCGCCGGGACGGACACCGGGGAGCTGTTTTTT.

This chain connects TRBV3-1 to TRBJ2-7; D unclear. The germline CDR1 and CDR2 sequences are LGHDT and YNNKEL (reference sequence). The V and J ends lost 1 base and 2 bases respectively, with 6 bases between them. This CDR3 is 13 amino acids long. CDR3 region: CASSQAPAYEQYV. CDR3 coding DNA: TGTGCCAGCAGCCAAGCACCGGCCTACGAGCAGTACGTC.

The V call is TRBV11-2, the J call TRBJ2-5, with 11 bases lining up with TRBD2. V lost 6 bases to trimming and J lost 5 bases; unmatched junction nucleotides: 8. Germline values: CDR1 SGHAT, CDR2 FQNNGV. The CDR3 extends over 15 amino acids. The CDR3: CASRKLAGGPETQYF. The CDR3 coding sequence is TGTGCCAGCAGAAAATTAGCGGGGGGGCCGGAGACCCAGTACTTC.

This clonotype was detected only a few times. The chain carries TRBV20-1 and TRBJ2-7; 8 nucleotides agree with TRBD2. The V gene end was trimmed by 0 bases and the J gene end by 0 bases; junction bases not matched to a gene: 4. The germline V gene encodes CDR1 DFQATT and CDR2 SNEGSKA (reference sequence). The CDR3 extends over 15 amino acids. Written as DNA, the CDR3 is TGCAGTGCTAGAGATCGGGAGGGCCCCTCCTACGAGCAGTACTTC. Translated, it gives CSARDREGPSYEQYF.

The chain employs TRBV29-1 and TRBJ2-2; TRBD2 agrees at 7 bases. CDR3 length: 12 amino acids. The ends lost 5 bases at V and 7 bases at J; junction bases unmatched: 4. Germline V gene data show CDR1 as SQVTM and CDR2 as ANQGSEA. Here the CDR3 DNA reads TGCAGCGTTCCCGGACTAGTCGGGGAGCTGTTTTTT. Translating gives CSVPGLVGELFF.

This clonotype was counted only a few times. The chain has TRBV27 and TRBJ2-7; D gene uncertain. Looked up from germline, CDR1 is MNHEY and CDR2 is SMNVEV (reference sequence). Trimming stripped 2 bases from V and 0 bases from J, with 8 bases between. The CDR3 is 14 amino acids. CDR3 nucleotides: TGTGCCAGCAGTTTAAAGGCGAGCTCCTACGAGCAGTACGTC. Protein product: CASSLKASSYEQYV.

This chain connects TRBV25-1 to TRBJ1-5; no firm D call. The CDR3 has 14 residues. The germline CDR1 and CDR2 sequences are MGHDK and SYGVNS. Trimming cost V 10 bases and J 2 bases, with 15 bases left between them. CDR3 residues: CATPPDACNQPQHF. The CDR3 nucleotides read TGTGCCACTCCTCCGGACGCCTGCAATCAGCCCCAGCATTTT.

The chain links TRBV11-1 to TRBJ2-2, with 8 bases matching TRBD2. CDR1 and CDR2 from the germline V gene are SGHAT and FQDESV (reference sequence). This CDR3 spans 19 amino acids. J gave up 4 bases and V 4 bases, and 17 bases lay outside the gene matches. The CDR3 sequence is CASSSTSTLAGFGTGELFF. The CDR3 DNA reads as TGTGCCAGCAGCTCAACGAGCACCCTAGCGGGCTTTGGCACCGGGGAGCTGTTTTTT.

This clonotype was detected only a few times. This chain joins TRBV6-5 and TRBJ2-1; the D gene is possibly TRBD2 (5 bases). Germline CDR1 and CDR2: MNHEY and SVGAGI. The CDR3 is 16 amino acids. Trimming cost V 0 bases and J 0 bases, with 9 bases left between them. Here the CDR3 DNA reads TGTGCCAGCAGTTACTCGGTGGGGAGCTCCTACAATGAGCAGTTCTTC. Protein sequence: CASSYSVGSSYNEQFF.

The chain is built from TRBV6-5 and TRBJ2-1, with 11 bases aligning to TRBD2. Per germline, CDR1 MNHEY and CDR2 SVGAGI. The length of the CDR3 is 16 residues. The junction had 9 bases not matched to a gene; V was cut back by 2 bases and J by 9 bases. The CDR3 DNA reads as TGTGCCAGCAGTTACCCTGGACTAGCGGGTTATAGTGAGCAGTTCTTC. Its protein is CASSYPGLAGYSEQFF.

This clonotype appeared many times. The CDR3 protein is CASSFLQGWMNTEAFF. The DNA of the CDR3 is TGCGCCAGCAGCTTTCTTCAGGGTTGGATGAACACTGAAGCTTTCTTT. The V call is TRBV5-1, the J call TRBJ1-1; possibly TRBD1 for D (5 bases). Trimming left V 2 bases short and J 0 bases short, with 14 bases between. The CDR3 is 16 amino acids. Germline values: CDR1 SGHRS, CDR2 YFSETQ. Complete variable domain (other parts from reference TRBV5-1 and TRBJ1-1): KAGVTQTPRYLIKTRGQQVTLSCSPISGHRSVSWYQQTPGQGLQFLFEYFSETQRNKGNFPGRFSGRQFSNSRSEMNVSTLELGDSALYLCASSFLQGWMNTEAFFGQGTRLTVV.

This clonotype was seen only a few times. This chain joins TRBV12-3 or TRBV12-4 and TRBJ1-2; TRBD1 matches at 7 bases. The CDR3 is 12 amino acids. V was clipped by 5 bases and J by 13 bases; unmatched bases: 10. CDR3 sequence reads: CASSITTGTFTF. CDR3 sequence (DNA): TGTGCCAGCAGTATCACGACAGGGACTTTCACCTTC.

In its sample, this clonotype was seen a few times. The CDR3 loop reads CASSHLLADGQETQYF. CDR3 DNA sequence: TGCGCCAGCAGCCACCTGTTAGCGGACGGCCAAGAGACCCAGTACTTC. V and J are TRBV4-1 and TRBJ2-5; maybe TRBD2 (6 bases). Germline V lookup: CDR1 MGHRA, CDR2 YSYEKL. This CDR3 region has 16 residues. V shed 3 bases and J shed 1 base, with 15 bases lying between them.

This clonotype was detected ten times or more. The chain recombines TRBV4-1 with TRBJ2-2, with 14 bases fitting TRBD2. V was clipped by 4 bases and J by 4 bases; unmatched bases: 8. This CDR3 has 18 amino acids. The germline V gene has CDR1 MGHRA and CDR2 YSYEKL. The CDR3 protein is CASSPGLAGVSSTGELFF. The CDR3 DNA is TGCGCCAGCAGCCCGGGACTAGCGGGGGTCTCGAGCACCGGGGAGCTGTTTTTT.

This clonotype occurred many times. The chain carries TRBV12-3 or TRBV12-4 and TRBJ1-1; D gene uncertain. The CDR3 covers 16 residues. V lost 3 bases and J 1 base, leaving 15 bases between the germline ends. The CDR3 loop reads CASSFPRSGPNTEAFF. CDR3 coding DNA: TGTGCCAGCAGTTTCCCTAGGTCAGGCCCGAACACTGAAGCTTTCTTT.

This chain connects TRBV5-6 to TRBJ2-3; a possible D gene is TRBD2 (5 bases). There are 14 residues in the CDR3. V was trimmed by 5 bases and J by 6 bases, leaving 16 bases between them. Germline CDR1 reads SGHDT; CDR2 reads YYEEEE. The CDR3 DNA follows: TGTGCCAGCAGAGATTCCCAAAGAGGGGATACGCAGTATTTT. Translated, it gives CASRDSQRGDTQYF.

In its sample, this clonotype was seen a few times. V is TRBV7-9 and J is TRBJ2-1, with a weak D call TRBD1 (5 bases). V lost 6 bases and J lost 5, with 20 bases in between. The length of the CDR3 is 16 residues. Germline CDR1 is SEHNR and CDR2 is FQNEAQ (reference sequence). CDR3 nucleotides: TGTGCCAGCAGGGATGACAATGGGGCGCGGAACAATGAGCAGTTCTTC. This gives the protein CASRDDNGARNNEQFF. Full variable domain (outside the CDR3, taken from reference TRBV7-9 and TRBJ2-1): DTGVSQNPRHKITKRGQNVTFRCDPISEHNRLYWYRQTLGQGPEFLTYFQNEAQLEKSRLLSDRFSAERPKGSFSTLEIQRTEQGDSAMYLCASRDDNGARNNEQFFGPGTRLTVL.

The chain uses TRBV10-3 and TRBJ2-1; 8 bases line up with TRBD1. V was clipped by 3 bases and J by 7 bases; unmatched bases: 5. The CDR3 has 14 amino acids. Per germline, CDR1 ENHRY and CDR2 SYGVKD. CDR3 sequence (DNA): TGTGCCATCAGTGACGGACAGGGATCGAATGAGCAGTTCTTC. Amino acids: CAISDGQGSNEQFF.

Here the CDR3 reads CASSVGTSKKSGVAGELFF. CDR3 coding DNA: TGTGCCAGCAGCGTAGGGACTAGCAAAAAATCGGGGGTCGCCGGGGAGCTGTTTTTT. The chain joins TRBV9 to TRBJ2-2; 8 bases fit TRBD2. CDR3 size: 19 residues. The V and J ends lost 0 bases and 6 bases, in that order; junction bases with no gene match: 16. The germline CDR1 and CDR2 sequences are SGDLS and YYNGEE.

J is TRBJ2-5 and V is TRBV12-5; D is perhaps TRBD2 (5 bases). V gave up 1 base and J gave up 4 bases, with 10 bases separating them. Germline V gives CDR1 LGHNT, CDR2 FRNRAP. CDR3 size: 14 residues. The CDR3 DNA reads as TGTGCTAGTGGTTTGGGACTAAACAGAGAGACCCAGTACTTC. Amino acids: CASGLGLNRETQYF.

A few counts support this clonotype. The chain uses TRBV19 and TRBJ2-1, with 12 nucleotides matching TRBD1. Germline V lookup: CDR1 LNHDA, CDR2 SQIVND (reference sequence). This CDR3 region has 15 residues. The trim removed 5 bases at V and 7 bases at J, leaving 6 bases unmatched. In nucleotides, the CDR3 is TGTGCCAGTAGTTACCGGGACAGGGGGCTGAATGAGCAGTTCTTC. Its translation is CASSYRDRGLNEQFF.